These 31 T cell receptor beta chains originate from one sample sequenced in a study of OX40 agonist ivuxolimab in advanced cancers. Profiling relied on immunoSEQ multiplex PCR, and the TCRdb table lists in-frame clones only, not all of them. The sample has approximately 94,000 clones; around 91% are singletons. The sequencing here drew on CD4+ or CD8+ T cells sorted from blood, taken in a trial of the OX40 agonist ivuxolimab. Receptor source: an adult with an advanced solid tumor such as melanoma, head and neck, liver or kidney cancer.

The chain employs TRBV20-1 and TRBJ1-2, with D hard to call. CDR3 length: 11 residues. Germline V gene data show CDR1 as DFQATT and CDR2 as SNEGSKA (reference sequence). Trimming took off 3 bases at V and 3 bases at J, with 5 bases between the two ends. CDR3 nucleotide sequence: TGCAGTGCTAGCGCGGACTATGGCTACACCTTC. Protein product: CSASADYGYTF.

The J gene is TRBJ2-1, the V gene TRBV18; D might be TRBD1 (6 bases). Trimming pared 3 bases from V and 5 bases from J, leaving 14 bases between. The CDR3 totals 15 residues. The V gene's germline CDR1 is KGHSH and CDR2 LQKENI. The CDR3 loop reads CASSPVGAPNNEQFF. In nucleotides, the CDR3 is TGTGCCAGCTCACCGGTGGGGGCCCCCAACAATGAGCAGTTCTTC.

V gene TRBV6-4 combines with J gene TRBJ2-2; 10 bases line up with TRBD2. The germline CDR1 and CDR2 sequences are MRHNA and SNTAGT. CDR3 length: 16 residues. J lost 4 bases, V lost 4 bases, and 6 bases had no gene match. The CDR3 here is CASSVLAGATTGELFF. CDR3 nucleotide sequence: TGTGCCAGCAGTGTGCTAGCGGGAGCTACCACCGGGGAGCTGTTTTTT.

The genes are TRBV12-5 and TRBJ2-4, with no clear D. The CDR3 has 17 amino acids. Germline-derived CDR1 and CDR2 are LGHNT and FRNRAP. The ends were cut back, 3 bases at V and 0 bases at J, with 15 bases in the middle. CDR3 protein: CASGFTSKALAKNIQYF. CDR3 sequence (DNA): TGTGCTAGTGGTTTCACCTCAAAAGCGCTAGCCAAAAACATTCAGTACTTC.

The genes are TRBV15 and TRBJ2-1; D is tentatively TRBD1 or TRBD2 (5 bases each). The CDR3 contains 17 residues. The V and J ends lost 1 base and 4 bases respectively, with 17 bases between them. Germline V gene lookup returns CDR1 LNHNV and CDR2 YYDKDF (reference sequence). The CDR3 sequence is CATSRGRGVPPYNEQFF. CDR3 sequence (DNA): TGTGCCACCAGCAGAGGACGAGGGGTCCCCCCGTACAATGAGCAGTTCTTC.

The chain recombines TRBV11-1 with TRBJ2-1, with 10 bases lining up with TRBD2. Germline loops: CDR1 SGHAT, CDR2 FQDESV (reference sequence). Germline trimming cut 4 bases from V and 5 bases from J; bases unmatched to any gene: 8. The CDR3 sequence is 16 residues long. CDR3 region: CASSYLAGVVNNEQFF. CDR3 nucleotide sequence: TGTGCCAGCAGCTACCTAGCGGGAGTAGTAAACAATGAGCAGTTCTTC.

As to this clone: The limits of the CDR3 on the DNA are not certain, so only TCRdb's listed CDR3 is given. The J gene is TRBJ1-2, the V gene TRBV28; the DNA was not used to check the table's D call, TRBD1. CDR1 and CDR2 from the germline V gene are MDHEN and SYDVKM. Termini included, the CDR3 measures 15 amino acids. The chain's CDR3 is CASILGQGALYGYTF.

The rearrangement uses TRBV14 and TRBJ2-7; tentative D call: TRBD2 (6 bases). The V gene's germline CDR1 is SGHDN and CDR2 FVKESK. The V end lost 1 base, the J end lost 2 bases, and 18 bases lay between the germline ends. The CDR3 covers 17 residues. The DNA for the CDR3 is TGTGCCAGCAGCCAAGGGATCGGTAGCGGACCAACCTACGAGCAGTACTTC. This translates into CASSQGIGSGPTYEQYF.

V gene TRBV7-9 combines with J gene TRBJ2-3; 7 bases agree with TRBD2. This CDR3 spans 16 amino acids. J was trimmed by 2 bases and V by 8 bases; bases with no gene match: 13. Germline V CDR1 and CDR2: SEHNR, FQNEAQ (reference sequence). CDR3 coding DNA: TGTGCCAGCTCCGCCCTGGGGCTAGCGGACACAGATACGCAGTATTTT. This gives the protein CASSALGLADTDTQYF.

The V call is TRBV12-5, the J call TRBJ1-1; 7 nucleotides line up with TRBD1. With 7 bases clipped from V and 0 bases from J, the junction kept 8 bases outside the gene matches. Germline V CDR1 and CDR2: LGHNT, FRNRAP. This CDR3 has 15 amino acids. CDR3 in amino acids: CASELNRGLNTEAFF. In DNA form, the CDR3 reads TGTGCTAGTGAACTCAACAGGGGACTGAACACTGAAGCTTTCTTT.

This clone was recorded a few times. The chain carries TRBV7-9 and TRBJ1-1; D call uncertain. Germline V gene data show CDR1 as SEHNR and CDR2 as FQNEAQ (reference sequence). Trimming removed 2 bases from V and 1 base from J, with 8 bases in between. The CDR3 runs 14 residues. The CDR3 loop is CASSLRAANTEAFF. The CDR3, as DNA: TGTGCCAGCAGCTTAAGGGCAGCGAACACTGAAGCTTTCTTT.

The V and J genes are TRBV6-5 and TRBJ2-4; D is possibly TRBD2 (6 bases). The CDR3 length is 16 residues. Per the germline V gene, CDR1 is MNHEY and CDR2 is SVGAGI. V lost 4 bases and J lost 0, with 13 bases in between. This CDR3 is CASSLSGGLAKNIQYF. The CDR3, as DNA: TGTGCCAGCAGTTTATCCGGGGGATTAGCCAAAAACATTCAGTACTTC.

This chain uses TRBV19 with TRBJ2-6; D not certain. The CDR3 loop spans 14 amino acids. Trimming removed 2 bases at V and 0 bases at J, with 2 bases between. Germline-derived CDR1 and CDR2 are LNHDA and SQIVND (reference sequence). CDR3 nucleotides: TGTGCCAGTAGTATACGCTCTGGGGCCAACGTCCTGACTTTC. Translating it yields CASSIRSGANVLTF.

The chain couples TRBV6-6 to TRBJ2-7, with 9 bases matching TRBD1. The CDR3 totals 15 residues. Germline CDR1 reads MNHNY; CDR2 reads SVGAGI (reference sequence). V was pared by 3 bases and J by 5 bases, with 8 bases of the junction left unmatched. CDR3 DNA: TGTGCCAGCAGTTATCCGGGACAGGGCGTCCACGAGCAGTACTTC. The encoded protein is CASSYPGQGVHEQYF.

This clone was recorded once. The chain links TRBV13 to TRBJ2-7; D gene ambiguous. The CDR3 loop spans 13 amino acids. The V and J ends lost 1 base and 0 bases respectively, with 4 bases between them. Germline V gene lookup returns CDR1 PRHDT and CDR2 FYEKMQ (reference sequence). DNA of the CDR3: TGTGCCAGCAGCTTAGCTCTCTCCTACGAGCAGTACTTC. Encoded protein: CASSLALSYEQYF.

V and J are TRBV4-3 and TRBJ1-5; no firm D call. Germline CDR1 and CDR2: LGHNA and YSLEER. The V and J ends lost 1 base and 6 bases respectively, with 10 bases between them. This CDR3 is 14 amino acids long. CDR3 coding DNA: TGCGCCAGCAGCCAAGGGGGTTTAGGTCAGCCCCAGCATTTT. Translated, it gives CASSQGGLGQPQHF.

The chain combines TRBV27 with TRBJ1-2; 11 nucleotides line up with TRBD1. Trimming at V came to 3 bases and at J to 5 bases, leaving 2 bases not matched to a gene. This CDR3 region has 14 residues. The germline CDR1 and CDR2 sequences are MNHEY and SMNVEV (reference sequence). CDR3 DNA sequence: TGTGCCAGCAGTTTGGGACAGGGGGGGTATGGCTACACCTTC. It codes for CASSLGQGGYGYTF.

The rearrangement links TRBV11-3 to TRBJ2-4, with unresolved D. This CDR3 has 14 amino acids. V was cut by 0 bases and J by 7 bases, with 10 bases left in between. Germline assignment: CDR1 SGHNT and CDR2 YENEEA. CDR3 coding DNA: TGTGCCAGCAGCTTAGACAGCCTTATCAACATTCAGTACTTC. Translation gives CASSLDSLINIQYF.

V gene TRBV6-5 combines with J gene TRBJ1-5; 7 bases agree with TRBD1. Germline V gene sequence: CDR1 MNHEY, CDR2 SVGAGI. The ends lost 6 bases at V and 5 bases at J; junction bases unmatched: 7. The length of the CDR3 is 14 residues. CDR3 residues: CASRETGDDQPQHF. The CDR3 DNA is TGTGCCAGCAGAGAAACAGGGGATGATCAGCCCCAGCATTTT.

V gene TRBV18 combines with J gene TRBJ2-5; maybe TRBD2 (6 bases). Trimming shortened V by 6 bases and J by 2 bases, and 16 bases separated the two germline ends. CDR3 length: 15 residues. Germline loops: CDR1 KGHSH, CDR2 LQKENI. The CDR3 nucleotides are TGTGCCAGCTCTCAGACGCGACTAGGGCAAGAGACCCAGTACTTC. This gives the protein CASSQTRLGQETQYF.

CDR3 nucleotide sequence: TGTGCCAGCAGTTTCGCGGGAGCGTACTACAATGAGCAGTTCTTC. It codes for CASSFAGAYYNEQFF. The V gene is TRBV27, the J gene TRBJ2-1; the match to TRBD2 covers 7 bases. Losses at the gene ends were 3 bases for V and 3 bases for J; bases not matched to a gene: 5. The CDR3 is 15 residues long. Germline-derived CDR1 and CDR2 are MNHEY and SMNVEV (reference sequence).

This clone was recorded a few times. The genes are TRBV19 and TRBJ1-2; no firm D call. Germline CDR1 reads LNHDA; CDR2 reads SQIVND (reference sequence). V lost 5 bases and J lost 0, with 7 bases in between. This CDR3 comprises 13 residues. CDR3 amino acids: CASSPSANYGYTF. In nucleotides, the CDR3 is TGTGCCAGTAGTCCCAGCGCTAACTATGGCTACACCTTC.

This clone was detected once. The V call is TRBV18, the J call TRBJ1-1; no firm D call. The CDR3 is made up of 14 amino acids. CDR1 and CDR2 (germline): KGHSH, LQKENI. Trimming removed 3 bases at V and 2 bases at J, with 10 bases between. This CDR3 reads CASSPGRENTEAFF. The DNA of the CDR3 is TGTGCCAGCTCACCGGGCCGGGAAAACACTGAAGCTTTCTTT.

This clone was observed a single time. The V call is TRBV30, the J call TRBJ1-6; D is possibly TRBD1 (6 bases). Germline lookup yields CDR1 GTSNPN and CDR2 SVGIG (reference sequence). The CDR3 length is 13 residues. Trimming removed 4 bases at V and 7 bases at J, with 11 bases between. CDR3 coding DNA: TGTGCCTGGAAGGGGGGCAGCAATTCACCCCTCCACTTT. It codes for CAWKGGSNSPLHF. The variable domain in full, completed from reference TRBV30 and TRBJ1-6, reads SQTIHQWPATLVQPVGSPLSLECTVEGTSNPNLYWYRQAAGRGLQLLFYSVGIGQISSEVPQNLSASRPQDRQFILSSKKLLLSDSGFYLCAWKGGSNSPLHFGNGTRLTVT.

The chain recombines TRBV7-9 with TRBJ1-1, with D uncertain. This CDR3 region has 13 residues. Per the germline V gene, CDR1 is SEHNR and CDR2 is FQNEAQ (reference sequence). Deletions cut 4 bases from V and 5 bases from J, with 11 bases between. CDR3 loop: CASSWTPGTEAFF. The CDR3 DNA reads TGTGCCAGCAGCTGGACGCCTGGGACTGAAGCTTTCTTT.

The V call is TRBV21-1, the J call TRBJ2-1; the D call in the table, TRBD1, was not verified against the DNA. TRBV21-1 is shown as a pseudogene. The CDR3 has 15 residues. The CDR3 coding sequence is TGTGCCAGCAGCAACGACTTGGGACATGGTAATGAGCAGTTCTTC. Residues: CASSNDLGHGNEQFF.

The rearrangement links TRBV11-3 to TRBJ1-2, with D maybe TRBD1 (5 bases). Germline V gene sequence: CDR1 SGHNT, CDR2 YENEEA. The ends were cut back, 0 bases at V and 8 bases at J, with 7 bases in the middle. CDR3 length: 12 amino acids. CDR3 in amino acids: CASSLDRDGYTF. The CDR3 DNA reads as TGTGCCAGCAGCTTAGATCGGGACGGCTACACCTTC.

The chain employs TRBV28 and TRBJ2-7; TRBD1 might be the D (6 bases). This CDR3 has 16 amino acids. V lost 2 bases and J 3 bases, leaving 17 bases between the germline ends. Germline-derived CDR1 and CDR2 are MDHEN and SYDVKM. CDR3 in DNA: TGTGCCAGCAGTTTAGGGCGGCGAGGGGGAGTCTACGAGCAGTACTTC. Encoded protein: CASSLGRRGGVYEQYF.

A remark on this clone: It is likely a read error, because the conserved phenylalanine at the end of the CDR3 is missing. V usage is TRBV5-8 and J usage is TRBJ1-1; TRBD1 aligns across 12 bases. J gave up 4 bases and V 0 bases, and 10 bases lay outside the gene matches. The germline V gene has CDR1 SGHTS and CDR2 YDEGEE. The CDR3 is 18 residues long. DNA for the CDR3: TGTGCCAGCAGCTTGGGGTTCGGCCCGGGACAGGGGGCCACTGAAGCTTTCTCT. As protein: CASSLGFGPGQGATEAFS.

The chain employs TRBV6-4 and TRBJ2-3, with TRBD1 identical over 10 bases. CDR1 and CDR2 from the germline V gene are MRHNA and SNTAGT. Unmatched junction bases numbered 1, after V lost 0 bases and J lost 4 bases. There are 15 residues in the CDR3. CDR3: CASSDSTGGADTQYF. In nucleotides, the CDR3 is TGTGCCAGCAGTGACTCGACAGGGGGCGCAGATACGCAGTATTTT.

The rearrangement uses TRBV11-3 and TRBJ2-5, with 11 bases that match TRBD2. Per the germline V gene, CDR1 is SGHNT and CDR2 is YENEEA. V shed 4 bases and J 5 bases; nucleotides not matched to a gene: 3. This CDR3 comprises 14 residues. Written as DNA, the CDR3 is TGTGCCAGCAGCTCAAGGACTAGCGGGGAGACCCAGTACTTC. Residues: CASSSRTSGETQYF.